This T cell receptor (beta chain) appears in the sequencing data of a study of cytomegalovirus exposure and HLA in healthy donors. Donors in the study were healthy people who gave bone marrow. 60 Vbeta and 13 Jbeta primers were used in PCR. The data were produced by immunoSEQ multiplex PCR, yet TCRdb's version contains in-frame clones alone and is incomplete. The repertoire holds approximately 93,000 clones, just under 80% seen once, with 3% to 4% in the top ten. The source is a woman aged 40 to 50 in good health and CMV-seronegative. The sample consisted of PBMCs.

The CDR3 protein is CASSRDRTADTQYF. CDR3 nucleotide sequence: TGTGCCAGCAGTCGGGACAGGACCGCAGATACGCAGTATTTT. The chain links TRBV28 to TRBJ2-3; TRBD1 matches 8 bases. Germline values: CDR1 MDHEN, CDR2 SYDVKM. The CDR3 has 14 amino acids. V lost 5 bases and J lost 4; bases outside the gene matches: 5. The full variable domain, with the rest looked up from reference TRBV28 and TRBJ2-3, is DVKVTQSSRYLVKRTGEKVFLECVQDMDHENMFWYRQDPGLGLRLIYFSYDVKMKEKGDIPEGYSVSREKKERFSLILESASTNQTSMYLCASSRDRTADTQYFGPGTRLTVL.